The entry below gives a single T cell receptor (beta chain) sequence along with its context. Its antigen is currently unknown. This record belongs to a study of T cell responses to AZD1222 COVID-19 vaccine. Profiled with immunoSEQ multiplex PCR; TCRdb holds only in-frame clones, not every one. The sample lists 200,000 to 300,000 clones; 80% to 95% were seen once. Germline-derived CDR1 and CDR2 are SGHVS and FQNEAQ. The trim removed 5 bases at V and 1 base at J, leaving 6 bases unmatched. The CDR3 covers 15 residues. Broader study findings: Clonal diversity was possibly underestimated, and white British individuals and females predominated among donors. As reported, nearly half of all spike-specific TCRs target variant regions that are unmutated. The study identified only five or six AZD1222 recipients as seropositive at baseline.

The specimen comprised peripheral blood, sampled on day 0 of AZD1222 vaccination. V gene TRBV7-8 combines with J gene TRBJ2-5; 8 nucleotides agree with TRBD1. The receptor was isolated from an adult in good health. The chain's CDR3 is CASSQTGQGQETQYF. The CDR3 coding sequence is TGTGCCAGCAGCCAAACCGGACAGGGCCAAGAGACCCAGTACTTC.